Below are 19 T cell receptor beta chains sequenced from a single sample in a study of early T cells in non-severe SARS-CoV-2 infection. Via MiXCR, TCRdb re-called the 5' RACE reads, giving one row per CDR3 protein. The sample includes about 110,000 distinct CDR3 sequences, 12% of them seen just once. Sequenced input: whole blood. These receptors were collected from an adult who was a healthcare worker with PCR-confirmed SARS-CoV-2 infection or an uninfected control (not recorded which).

In this sample, this clonotype turned up a few times. The chain is built from TRBV20-1 and TRBJ1-1; no reliable D call. The CDR3 is made up of 10 amino acids. With 5 bases removed from V and 5 bases from J, the gap between germline ends came to 6 bases. Germline CDR1 and CDR2: DFQATT and SNEGSKA (reference sequence). CDR3 DNA: TGCAGTGCTTCCGGGACTGAAGCTTTCTTT. Translated, it gives CSASGTEAFF.

The genes are TRBV14 and TRBJ1-2; D remains ambiguous. This CDR3 is built from 14 residues. V was cut by 6 bases and J by 3 bases, with 14 bases left in between. Germline V gene sequence: CDR1 SGHDN, CDR2 FVKESK. CDR3 sequence reads: CASRRTGVYYGYTF. The DNA for the CDR3 is TGTGCCAGCAGGCGGACTGGGGTCTACTATGGCTACACCTTC. Full variable domain (remainder filled in from reference TRBV14 and TRBJ1-2): EAGVTQFPSHSVIEKGQTVTLRCDPISGHDNLYWYRRVMGKEIKFLLHFVKESKQDESGMPNNRFLAERTGGTYSTLKVQPAELEDSGVYFCASRRTGVYYGYTFGSGTRLTVV.

The rearrangement uses TRBV5-1 and TRBJ2-7, with D tentatively TRBD1 (6 bases). V lost 4 bases and J 6 bases, leaving 17 bases between the germline ends. The V gene's germline CDR1 is SGHRS and CDR2 YFSETQ. This CDR3 has 14 amino acids. Here the CDR3 reads CASSNGQPRGEQYF. The CDR3 nucleotides are TGCGCCAGCAGCAACGGACAGCCCCGGGGCGAGCAGTACTTC.

The chain couples TRBV12-3 or TRBV12-4 to TRBJ2-1, with D unclear. CDR3 size: 11 residues. The V and J ends lost 6 bases and 10 bases respectively, with 10 bases between them. The CDR3 DNA follows: TGTGCCAGCAGCCTCTACGAGGAGCAGTTCTTC. It specifies CASSLYEEQFF.

This clonotype was seen only a few times. The V call is TRBV5-1, the J call TRBJ2-5, with a weak D call TRBD2 (6 bases). This CDR3 comprises 13 residues. Germline CDR1 is SGHRS and CDR2 is YFSETQ. V was pared by 7 bases and J by 4 bases, with 14 bases between. In DNA form, the CDR3 reads TGCGCCAGCTATCGGGGGTTAGGAGAGACCCAGTACTTC. Translating it yields CASYRGLGETQYF.

This clonotype was counted a few times. CDR3 sequence reads: CASSGFNSPLHF. The CDR3 nucleotides read TGTGCCAGCAGCGGGTTCAATTCACCCCTCCACTTT. The rearrangement uses TRBV27 and TRBJ1-6, with D hard to call. CDR3 length: 12 amino acids. CDR1 and CDR2 (germline): MNHEY, SMNVEV (reference sequence). The V end lost 6 bases, the J end lost 7 bases, and 7 bases lay between the germline ends.

The chain recombines TRBV9 with TRBJ2-3; 8 bases match TRBD2. The length of the CDR3 is 14 residues. Germline assignment: CDR1 SGDLS and CDR2 YYNGEE. After removal of 3 bases from V and 12 bases from J, the junction contained 12 bases not matched to a gene. CDR3 sequence: CASSGTSGLGSQYF. CDR3 sequence (DNA): TGTGCCAGCAGCGGCACGTCGGGACTAGGGTCCCAGTATTTT.

In this sample, this clonotype turned up a few times. The V call is TRBV7-9, the J call TRBJ1-2; TRBD1 is a possible D gene (6 bases). With 4 bases removed from V and 2 bases from J, the gap between germline ends came to 11 bases. The CDR3 extends over 14 amino acids. The germline V gene has CDR1 SEHNR and CDR2 FQNEAQ (reference sequence). CDR3 sequence: CASSSADRNYGYTF. CDR3 sequence (DNA): TGTGCCAGCAGCTCCGCCGACAGGAACTATGGCTACACCTTC.

This chain connects TRBV3-1 to TRBJ2-7; 7 nucleotides agree with TRBD2. Germline CDR1 reads LGHDT; CDR2 reads YNNKEL (reference sequence). The CDR3 totals 14 residues. Trimming cost V 1 base and J 3 bases; bases outside gene matches: 3. The DNA for the CDR3 is TGTGCCAGCAGCCAAGCGGGAGGAGACTACGAGCAGTACTTC. Its translation is CASSQAGGDYEQYF.

In this sample, this clonotype turned up a few times. The chain has TRBV28 and TRBJ2-2; 12 nucleotides agree with TRBD2. The V gene's germline CDR1 is MDHEN and CDR2 SYDVKM. V gave up 3 bases and J gave up 6 bases; unmatched junction bases: 5. The CDR3 has 16 amino acids. The CDR3 protein is CASSFWTSGEAGELFF. The DNA of the CDR3 is TGTGCCAGCAGTTTCTGGACTAGCGGGGAGGCCGGGGAGCTGTTTTTT.

The table lists this clonotype with many counts. This sequence joins TRBV12-3 or TRBV12-4 and TRBJ2-6; 7 nucleotides match TRBD1. This CDR3 contains 15 residues. V lost 6 bases and J lost 2; bases outside the gene matches: 4. The CDR3 DNA follows: TGTGCCAGCAGCTTAAGGGGGCCTGGGGCCAACGTCCTGACTTTC. Residues: CASSLRGPGANVLTF.

The chain employs TRBV29-1 and TRBJ2-7; D possibly corresponds to TRBD1 (6 bases). The CDR3 sequence is 16 residues long. CDR1 is SQVTM, CDR2 ANQGSEA, per germline. Trimming took 3 bases from V and 0 from J, leaving 18 bases between them. CDR3 nucleotide sequence: TGCAGCGTTGAGGGTATTGTTGCAGGGGACTCCTACGAGCAGTACTTC. This translates into CSVEGIVAGDSYEQYF.

This clonotype showed up just a few times. This chain joins TRBV29-1 and TRBJ2-1, with TRBD1 identical over 9 bases. The ends lost 4 bases at V and 10 bases at J; junction bases unmatched: 8. Germline V CDR1 and CDR2: SQVTM, ANQGSEA. There are 13 residues in the CDR3. CDR3 residues: CSVAPLQGAEQFF. The CDR3 DNA sequence: TGCAGCGTTGCCCCCCTACAGGGGGCAGAGCAGTTCTTC.

The chain combines TRBV9 with TRBJ2-3; D perhaps matches TRBD1 (5 bases). There are 15 residues in the CDR3. V gave up 3 bases and J gave up 3 bases, with 14 bases separating them. The V gene's germline CDR1 is SGDLS and CDR2 YYNGEE. The CDR3 reads CASSAQGVVTDTQYF. The CDR3 DNA is TGTGCCAGCAGCGCGCAGGGTGTAGTAACAGATACGCAGTATTTT.

This clonotype has a handful of counts. J is TRBJ2-1 and V is TRBV11-2; either TRBD1 or TRBD2 may fit D (5 bases each). Germline-derived CDR1 and CDR2 are SGHAT and FQNNGV. Trimming pared 5 bases from V and 5 bases from J, leaving 19 bases between. The length of the CDR3 is 16 residues. In nucleotides, the CDR3 is TGTGCCAGCAGCCTCTACCGGGACCAAAACAACAATGAGCAGTTCTTC. Amino acid sequence: CASSLYRDQNNNEQFF.

This clonotype turned up a few times. The chain links TRBV5-1 to TRBJ1-5; D is ambiguous. Trimming took off 0 bases at V and 1 base at J, with 8 bases between the two ends. Germline V gives CDR1 SGHRS, CDR2 YFSETQ. There are 15 residues in the CDR3. The DNA of the CDR3 is TGCGCCAGCAGCTTGGACGGAGTCAGCAATCAGCCCCAGCATTTT. This gives the protein CASSLDGVSNQPQHF.

This clonotype was seen repeatedly, ten times or more. The chain links TRBV7-3 to TRBJ2-7; no clear D. This CDR3 is 15 amino acids long. The germline V gene has CDR1 SGHTA and CDR2 FQGTGA. The germline V and J ends were trimmed by 3 bases and 2 bases, with 14 bases remaining between them. DNA of the CDR3: TGTGCCAGCAGCTTGCTAGGTAACGGAGCCTACGAGCAGTACTTC. Amino acid sequence: CASSLLGNGAYEQYF.

This clonotype was recorded many times. J is TRBJ2-7 and V is TRBV3-1, with a weak D call TRBD2 (6 bases). Germline lookup yields CDR1 LGHDT and CDR2 YNNKEL (reference sequence). Trimming stripped 6 bases from V and 7 bases from J, with 19 bases between. The CDR3 contains 14 residues. CDR3 bases: TGTGCCAGCAGGGAGGACTCAGGGAGCGGGGAGCAGTACTTC. This gives the protein CASREDSGSGEQYF.

This clonotype was counted between two and nine times. The DNA of the CDR3 is TGTGCCAGCAGCCAAGCCAGGGGGGCCGGGACCCAGTACTTC. It is translated as CASSQARGAGTQYF. The rearrangement uses TRBV9 and TRBJ2-5; the D gene is possibly TRBD1 (7 bases). Per the germline V gene, CDR1 is SGDLS and CDR2 is YYNGEE. Deletions cut 4 bases from V and 7 bases from J, with 17 bases between. This CDR3 is 14 amino acids long.